This passage covers 19 T cell receptor beta chains from one sample sequenced in a study of CD8 T cells in ankylosing spondylitis. A single record per CDR3 protein comes from TCRdb applying MiXCR to the 5' RACE reads. The sample lists 220,000 or so distinct CDR3 sequences, roughly a tenth occurring once. Sequencing was performed on blood, either unsorted or a sorted T cell fraction (not recorded which). These receptors were collected from a male donor with ankylosing spondylitis or in good health (not recorded which).

This clonotype was found many times. The chain combines TRBV5-1 with TRBJ1-5, with no clear D. This CDR3 has 13 residues. The germline CDR1 and CDR2 sequences are SGHRS and YFSETQ. V was pared by 1 base and J by 1 base, with 3 bases between. The CDR3 region is CASSLSSNQPQHF. CDR3 in DNA: TGCGCCAGCAGCTTGTCCAGCAATCAGCCCCAGCATTTT.

This clonotype was recorded at least ten times. The CDR3 region has the DNA TGCAGTGCTAGATGGGCGGTAAGCACAGATACGCAGTATTTT. Its translation is CSARWAVSTDTQYF. J is TRBJ2-3 and V is TRBV20-1; D unresolved. V lost 2 bases, J lost 0 bases, and 9 bases lay in between. The CDR3 spans 14 residues. Germline loops: CDR1 DFQATT, CDR2 SNEGSKA (reference sequence).

This clonotype was picked up many times. J is TRBJ2-7 and V is TRBV11-1; 8 nucleotides line up with TRBD2. CDR1 SGHAT and CDR2 FQDESV come from the germline V gene (reference sequence). The CDR3 totals 18 residues. J gave up 2 bases and V 0 bases, and 12 bases lay outside the gene matches. CDR3 sequence (DNA): TGTGCCAGCAGCTTAGCTTTGCGGGGGGACGACCCAACCTACGAGCAGTACTTC. This encodes CASSLALRGDDPTYEQYF.

Ten or more counts support this clonotype. CDR3 nucleotides: TGTGCCAGCAGTTATGCCGGGCCGAATCAGCCCCAGCATTTT. Protein product: CASSYAGPNQPQHF. This chain links TRBV6-5 with TRBJ1-5, with D hard to call. CDR1 is MNHEY and CDR2 is SVGAGI in the germline V gene. Trimming stripped 3 bases from V and 4 bases from J, with 10 bases between. The CDR3 contains 14 residues.

V is TRBV27 and J is TRBJ1-2; the D is unclear. The V end lost 3 bases, the J end lost 2 bases, and 10 bases lay between the germline ends. The germline gives CDR1 MNHEY, CDR2 SMNVEV (reference sequence). The CDR3 has 14 amino acids. The CDR3 DNA follows: TGTGCCAGCAGTTTCCAAGGGTTGAACTATGGCTACACCTTC. This gives the protein CASSFQGLNYGYTF.

V is TRBV11-2 and J is TRBJ1-3, with D perhaps matching TRBD1 (5 bases). The CDR3 spans 14 residues. Germline lookup yields CDR1 SGHAT and CDR2 FQNNGV. V gave up 3 bases and J gave up 2 bases, with 8 bases separating them. The CDR3: CASSFMGAGNTIYF. The CDR3 coding sequence is TGTGCCAGCAGCTTTATGGGGGCTGGAAACACCATATATTTT.

The CDR3: CASSLLDAYEQFF. Written as DNA, the CDR3 is TGTGCCAGCAGCTTATTGGACGCGTATGAGCAGTTCTTC. V is TRBV7-3 and J is TRBJ2-1; D gene ambiguous. The length of the CDR3 is 13 residues. The germline V gene encodes CDR1 SGHTA and CDR2 FQGTGA. The ends were cut back, 2 bases at V and 8 bases at J, with 10 bases in the middle.

This clonotype was seen more than once but under ten times. The chain has TRBV7-2 and TRBJ2-5; a weak D match, TRBD1 (5 bases). Germline V gene data show CDR1 as SGHTA and CDR2 as FQGNSA. V was clipped by 7 bases and J by 5 bases, with 14 bases between them. The CDR3 consists of 13 residues. The CDR3 protein is CASTANKGETQYF. Written as DNA, the CDR3 is TGTGCCAGCACCGCAAACAAGGGGGAGACCCAGTACTTC.

The sample holds a few counts of this clonotype. The chain has TRBV3-1 and TRBJ1-5; tentative D call: TRBD1 (6 bases). Trimming left V 4 bases short and J 6 bases short, with 16 bases between. CDR1 and CDR2 from the germline V gene are LGHDT and YNNKEL (reference sequence). This CDR3 has 15 residues. In DNA, the CDR3 is TGTGCCAGCAGCCGGGGACAATCGGTGCGTCAGCCCCAGCATTTT. It specifies CASSRGQSVRQPQHF.

This clonotype was counted at least ten times. The CDR3 here is CASSSPGQLNSPLHF. In DNA form, the CDR3 reads TGTGCCAGCAGCTCTCCGGGACAGCTTAATTCACCCCTCCACTTT. V and J are TRBV5-6 and TRBJ1-6, with 7 nucleotides matching TRBD1. The V gene end was trimmed by 3 bases and the J gene end by 6 bases; junction bases not matched to a gene: 6. Germline V lookup: CDR1 SGHDT, CDR2 YYEEEE. The CDR3 totals 15 residues. The complete variable domain, with remaining parts taken from reference TRBV5-6 and TRBJ1-6, reads DAGVTQSPTHLIKTRGQQVTLRCSPKSGHDTVSWYQQALGQGPQFIFQYYEEEERQRGNFPDRFSGHQFPNYSSELNVNALLLGDSALYLCASSSPGQLNSPLHFGNGTRLTVT.

The chain carries TRBV11-2 and TRBJ1-5, with 7 bases that match TRBD1. This CDR3 comprises 14 residues. CDR1 is SGHAT, CDR2 FQNNGV, per germline. V was pared by 3 bases and J by 7 bases, with 6 bases of the junction left unmatched. The CDR3 region is CASSLGEGAQPQHF. The CDR3 DNA reads TGTGCCAGCAGCTTGGGGGAGGGGGCCCAGCCCCAGCATTTT. The complete variable domain, with remaining parts taken from reference TRBV11-2 and TRBJ1-5, reads EAGVAQSPRYKIIEKRQSVAFWCNPISGHATLYWYQQILGQGPKLLIQFQNNGVVDDSQLPKDRFSAERLKGVDSTLKIQPAKLEDSAVYLCASSLGEGAQPQHFGDGTRLSIL.

This clonotype was detected ten times or more. This sequence joins TRBV7-3 and TRBJ2-2; no definite D call. With 6 bases removed from V and 6 bases from J, the gap between germline ends came to 11 bases. Per germline, CDR1 SGHTA and CDR2 FQGTGA. This CDR3 contains 13 residues. This chain's CDR3 is CASRLNSAGELFF. CDR3 nucleotide sequence: TGTGCCAGCAGACTTAACAGTGCCGGGGAGCTGTTTTTT.

This clonotype was found many times. CDR3 amino acids: CASSLSNPKGNYGYTF. The CDR3 coding sequence is TGTGCCAGCAGCTTGTCAAACCCTAAGGGGAACTATGGCTACACCTTC. The gene calls are TRBV7-4 and TRBJ1-2; D is possibly TRBD1 (5 bases). The V end was cut by 3 bases, the J end by 2 bases, with 16 bases between. CDR3 length: 16 amino acids. CDR1 and CDR2 (germline): SGHVT, SQSDAQ.

This clonotype has a count of ten or more. This chain uses TRBV5-1 with TRBJ2-1, with a weak D call TRBD2 (5 bases). V dropped 4 bases and J dropped 7 bases, with 12 bases sitting between them. The CDR3 runs to 13 residues. Germline values: CDR1 SGHRS, CDR2 YFSETQ. The CDR3 sequence: CASSLFPGNEQFF. CDR3 nucleotide sequence: TGCGCCAGCAGCCTCTTCCCGGGGAATGAGCAGTTCTTC.

V is TRBV27 and J is TRBJ2-3; D is unresolved. Germline V gives CDR1 MNHEY, CDR2 SMNVEV (reference sequence). CDR3 length equals 12 residues. V lost 7 bases and J 0 bases, leaving 5 bases between the germline ends. The CDR3 nucleotides read TGTGCCAGCAAGGAGAGCACAGATACGCAGTATTTT. It encodes CASKESTDTQYF.

This clonotype was picked up a small number of times. V gene TRBV7-6 combines with J gene TRBJ1-1; D is unresolved. Trimming removed 2 bases from V and 5 bases from J, with 9 bases in between. The CDR3 sequence is 13 residues long. Germline values: CDR1 SGHVS, CDR2 FNYEAQ. The CDR3 DNA is TGTGCCAGCAGCTTACCCTCTTTGACTGAAGCTTTCTTT. Translated, it gives CASSLPSLTEAFF.

At least ten counts were recorded for this clonotype. The chain has TRBV2 and TRBJ2-2, with 7 positions matching TRBD1. CDR1 is SNHLY, CDR2 FYNNEI, per germline. The CDR3 has 16 amino acids. V shed 4 bases and J 5 bases; nucleotides not matched to a gene: 10. This CDR3 is CASSGSSGGGTGELFF. CDR3 nucleotides: TGTGCCAGCAGTGGTTCTTCAGGGGGTGGAACCGGGGAGCTGTTTTTT.

At least ten counts were recorded for this clonotype. CDR3 loop: CASSIGGRNSPLHF. The CDR3 nucleotides read TGTGCCAGCAGCATCGGGGGGCGTAATTCACCCCTCCACTTT. The chain employs TRBV5-8 and TRBJ1-6; TRBD1 might be the D (6 bases). The CDR3 has 14 amino acids. Per germline, CDR1 SGHTS and CDR2 YDEGEE. Trimming stripped 4 bases from V and 6 bases from J, with 11 bases between.

This clonotype was counted only a few times. The V gene is TRBV19, the J gene TRBJ2-1; weak D call: TRBD2 (5 bases). This CDR3 has 13 amino acids. Germline CDR1 is LNHDA and CDR2 is SQIVND (reference sequence). V shed 6 bases and J shed 7 bases, with 13 bases lying between them. The CDR3 DNA follows: TGTGCCAGTAGGGCGAGAGGGTGGAATGAGCAGTTCTTC. This translates into CASRARGWNEQFF.